This T cell receptor (beta chain) was captured in a study of regulatory T cells in long-lasting Graves disease. Time point reported: persistent/refractory GD, antithyroid drugs over 5 years with positive TRAb. Extracted RNA from PBMCs served as the source of the TCR library. The source of the patients was an endocrinology department in Xi'an, China. The authors drew around 9 milliliters of peripheral blood into EDTA tubes. Findings of the study overall: Newly diagnosed Graves' patients exceeded persistent ones in TCR diversity. Because few samples were included, accuracy may have been lower.

This CDR3 region has 15 residues. V was cut by 7 bases and J by 8 bases, with 20 bases left in between. CDR1 is MNHNS and CDR2 is SASEGT in the germline V gene. This clonotype was counted between two and nine times. The antigen remains unidentified. Both iRepertoire HTBI primers and Arm-PCR of CDR3 regions were used to build the TCR beta libraries. From the multiplex PCR reads, TCRdb called clonotypes with MiXCR, one entry per CDR3 protein. Altogether roughly 470,000 distinct CDR3 sequences are present, around 20% being singletons, with the ten largest covering roughly 8%. The TCR was taken from a female donor with Graves disease. The chain links TRBV6-1 to TRBJ1-4; D uncertain. The sequenced sample was peripheral blood mononuclear cells (PBMCs), obtained when the disease was refractory, from a patient treated with antithyroid drugs. The CDR3 DNA sequence: TGTGCCAGCACCCGAACGACGAGGGTTCAGGAAAAACTGTTTTTT. Translating it yields CASTRTTRVQEKLFF.